The 8 T cell receptor beta chains reported below all come from one sample, sequenced in a study of blood T cell repertoires in COVID-19. Here immunoSEQ multiplex PCR was the method, and the copy in TCRdb shows in-frame clones only, minus some. The table includes approximately 140,000 clones, around 84% detected once. Source material: peripheral blood. These receptors came from a human donor in a cohort sampled during active COVID-19.

The gene calls are TRBV19 and TRBJ1-1, with 9 bases aligning to TRBD1. The CDR3 consists of 18 residues. The germline V gene encodes CDR1 LNHDA and CDR2 SQIVND (reference sequence). The V gene end was trimmed by 1 base and the J gene end by 1 base; junction bases not matched to a gene: 10. The CDR3 DNA sequence: TGTGCCAGTAGTATAGGGGTCTGGGACAGGGTAACGAACACTGAAGCTTTCTTT. Its protein product is CASSIGVWDRVTNTEAFF.

V usage is TRBV28 and J usage is TRBJ1-5, with no clear D. Trimming removed 4 bases from V and 0 bases from J, with 13 bases in between. The length of the CDR3 is 16 residues. Germline V gene data show CDR1 as MDHEN and CDR2 as SYDVKM. CDR3 DNA: TGTGCCAGCAGTTCCCTACGTACCGATAGCAATCAGCCCCAGCATTTT. This gives the protein CASSSLRTDSNQPQHF.

This clone was seen more than once but under ten times. DNA for the CDR3: TGTGCCAGCCTCACCCCGGCAGGGGTCTCCTACGAGCAGTACTTC. Protein product: CASLTPAGVSYEQYF. The J gene is TRBJ2-7, the V gene TRBV2; possible D gene TRBD1, 6 bases. V lost 8 bases to trimming and J lost 0 bases, with 17 bases between them. Per the germline V gene, CDR1 is SNHLY and CDR2 is FYNNEI. CDR3 length: 15 residues.

This chain joins TRBV5-6 and TRBJ1-1; D is possibly TRBD1 (5 bases). The CDR3 runs to 15 residues. Trimming stripped 4 bases from V and 6 bases from J, with 19 bases between. CDR1 SGHDT and CDR2 YYEEEE come from the germline V gene. The CDR3 protein is CASSIGARLNAEAFF. The CDR3 DNA sequence: TGTGCCAGCAGCATAGGGGCCCGGTTAAACGCTGAAGCTTTCTTT.

This clone showed up just a few times. The V and J genes are TRBV4-1 and TRBJ1-5; D might be TRBD1 (5 bases). Germline V CDR1 and CDR2: MGHRA, YSYEKL. The CDR3 extends over 15 amino acids. V lost 0 bases to trimming and J lost 6 bases, with 12 bases between them. The CDR3 DNA follows: TGCGCCAGCAGCCAAGAGGGCGGGGGACGTCAGCCCCAGCATTTT. Its protein product is CASSQEGGGRQPQHF.

The CDR3 coding sequence is TGTGCCAGCAGCCTCTTAGGGGCGACGAACACTGAAGCTTTCTTT. It yields the protein CASSLLGATNTEAFF. This chain connects TRBV7-2 to TRBJ1-1; TRBD1 might be the D (5 bases). CDR1 is SGHTA, CDR2 FQGNSA, per germline. The germline V and J ends were trimmed by 5 bases and 1 base, with 14 bases remaining between them. The CDR3 has 15 residues.

The chain has TRBV7-2 and TRBJ1-1, with D tentatively TRBD1 (5 bases). With 1 base removed from V and 1 base from J, the gap between germline ends came to 16 bases. This CDR3 comprises 17 residues. Germline V lookup: CDR1 SGHTA, CDR2 FQGNSA. CDR3 DNA: TGTGCCAGCAGCTTAGAATCCAGGGTAATGTCGAACACTGAAGCTTTCTTT. As protein: CASSLESRVMSNTEAFF.

The chain recombines TRBV4-1 with TRBJ2-7, with 7 bases identical to TRBD2. CDR1 is MGHRA and CDR2 is YSYEKL in the germline V gene. This CDR3 is built from 15 residues. The V and J ends lost 2 bases and 3 bases, in that order; junction bases with no gene match: 7. The CDR3 reads CASSQLREGIYEQYF. For the CDR3, the DNA is TGCGCCAGCAGCCAATTAAGGGAGGGGATCTACGAGCAGTACTTC.